Below, 9 T cell receptor beta chains from the same sample are listed, as sequenced in a study of tissue T cells after allogeneic stem cell transplantation. Sequencing used immunoSEQ multiplex PCR; TCRdb keeps in-frame clones, though not all of them. The table includes 8,000 or so clones, approximately 46% detected once. Specified time point: mouse harvest day 7 after allogeneic transplant. Tail vein injection delivered 10^7 T-cell-depleted bone marrow cells and 10^6 splenic CD5+ T cells. The source material was gut tissue. The source is a female BALB/c mouse given C57BL/6 T cells with graft-versus-host disease after an allogeneic hematopoietic cell transplant.

This clone was found a few times. Germline and genes: mouse. Read sequence stops 1 residue before the CDR3 end, and the germline J gene provides the missing end. The chain couples TRBV13-1 to TRBJ2-5; 8 nucleotides line up with TRBD2. The length of the CDR3 is 14 residues. J lost 5 bases, V lost 0 bases, and 2 bases had no gene match. The germline gives CDR1 NSHNY, CDR2 SYGAGN. The CDR3 DNA, read in part, is TGTGCCAGCAGTGATGCTGGGGGGCGAGACACCCAGTAC. This encodes CASSDAGGRDTQY. The entire CDR3 sequence reads CASSDAGGRDTQYF.

Comment on this clone: The listed genes are named as in mouse. CDR3 DNA, as far as it was read: TGCTCCAGCAGTCAATCACGGGGGGCGAAAGTCTTC. It is translated as CSSSQSRGAKVF. The whole CDR3 protein reads CSSSQSRGAKVFF. The chain is built from TRBV23 and TRBJ1-1. The CDR3 end is not reached by the read, which stops 1 residue before it; the germline J gene fills it in. Looked up from germline, CDR1 is KGHTA and CDR2 is FQNQQP. The CDR3 runs 13 residues.

As to this clone: Compared with germline, one end of the junction differs, possibly owing to a read error. The gene names given are mouse names. The CDR3 end falls 1 residue outside the read, so it is completed with the germline J gene. This rearrangement joins TRBV13-2 to TRBJ2-5; the match to TRBD2 covers 10 bases. Germline values: CDR1 NNHNN, CDR2 SYGAGS (reference sequence). The CDR3 covers 14 residues. This chain's CDR3 is CASSETGGQDTQYF. CDR3 DNA, as far as it was read: TGTGCCAGCAGTGAGACTGGGGGGCAAGACACCCAGTAC.

This clone was detected a few times. The genes and germline here are from mouse. The read comes to an end 1 residue before the CDR3 does, leaving the germline J gene to fill in the end. The chain employs TRBV23 and TRBJ1-2; the DNA was not compared with TRBD1, the D call given in the table. The CDR3 has 14 amino acids. The germline V gene has CDR1 KGHTA and CDR2 FQNQQP. The CDR3 loop reads CSSSQGTGNSDYTF. CDR3 bases read: TGCTCCAGCAGTCAAGGGACAGGGAACTCCGACTACACC.

For this clone: The gene names given are mouse names. The read falls 1 residue short of the CDR3 end, and the missing part is taken from the germline J gene. The gene calls are TRBV19 and TRBJ2-7; D is perhaps TRBD2 (7 bases). The CDR3 consists of 14 residues. The germline CDR1 and CDR2 sequences are FNHDT and SITEND (reference sequence). Deletions cut 0 bases from V and 5 bases from J, with 12 bases between. The CDR3 bases that were read are TGTGCCAGCAGTATAGCTGGGGGCGCCGATGAACAGTAC. Translating it yields CASSIAGGADEQY. The full CDR3 protein reads CASSIAGGADEQYF. Supplemented by reference TRBV19 and TRBJ2-7, the full variable domain reads GGIITQTPKFLIGQEGQKLTLKCQQNFNHDTMYWYRQDSGKGLRLIYYSITENDLQKGDLSEGYDASREKKSSFSLTVTSAQKNEMAVFLCASSIAGGADEQYFGPGTRLTVL.

This clone came up a few times. Gene and germline names: mouse. The missing CDR3 end, 1 residue past where the read stops, is filled in from the germline J gene. V is TRBV4 and J is TRBJ2-4; 10 nucleotides align to TRBD2. V gave up 3 bases and J gave up 0 bases; unmatched junction bases: 3. The CDR3 has 16 amino acids. The germline V gene has CDR1 LGHDT and CDR2 YNNKQL (reference sequence). CDR3 region: CASSYGLGASQNTLYF. The part of the CDR3 DNA that was read is TGTGCCAGCAGCTATGGACTGGGGGCTAGTCAAAACACCTTGTAC.

By frequency in the sample, this clone is medium-sized. Gene names and germline refer to mouse. The missing CDR3 end, 1 residue past where the read stops, is filled in from the germline J gene. This chain uses TRBV4 with TRBJ1-6; no clear D gene. TRBJ1-6 is an ORF; its function is uncertain. Germline loops: CDR1 LGHDT, CDR2 YNNKQL (reference sequence). CDR3 length equals 13 residues. V lost 3 bases, J lost 0 bases, and 0 bases lay in between. CDR3 in amino acids: CASSYSYNSPLYF. Incomplete CDR3 DNA: TGTGCCAGCAGCTATTCCTATAATTCGCCCCTCTAC.

On this clone: Mouse gene names apply. The read ends 1 residue early relative to the CDR3; the germline J gene fills the gap. This rearrangement joins TRBV13-3 to TRBJ1-1; D might be TRBD1 (5 bases). Per germline, CDR1 NNHDY and CDR2 SYVADS. Trimming left V 2 bases short and J 3 bases short, with 8 bases between. This CDR3 has 13 amino acids. The sequenced part of the CDR3 DNA is TGTGCCAGCAGTGACAGGGAGGACACAGAAGTCTTC. This codes for CASSDREDTEVF. The entire CDR3 is CASSDREDTEVFF.

With regard to this clone: Gene and germline names: mouse. The CDR3 is cut off 1 residue early in the read; its end comes from the germline J gene. V and J are TRBV14 and TRBJ2-5, with 8 nucleotides matching TRBD2. The CDR3 length is 13 residues. Germline CDR1 and CDR2: SGHDT and FRDEAV. Germline trimming cut 1 base from V and 6 bases from J; bases unmatched to any gene: 1. The CDR3 region is CASSFMGGDTQYF. CDR3 bases read: TGTGCCAGCAGTTTCATGGGGGGGGACACCCAGTAC. The full variable domain, with the rest looked up from reference TRBV14 and TRBJ2-5, is EAGVTQSPRYAVLQEGQAVSFWCDPISGHDTLYWYQQPRDQGPQLLVYFRDEAVIDNSQLPSDRFSAVRPKGTNSTLKIQSAKQGDTATYLCASSFMGGDTQYFGPGTRLLVL.